The clone carrying this T cell receptor (beta chain) appeared many times. This CDR3 has 13 residues. Germline V lookup: CDR1 SGHAT, CDR2 FQNNGV. Trimming removed 5 bases at V and 9 bases at J, with 15 bases between. These data come from a study of T cells in Graves' hyperthyroidism and ophthalmopathy. TCR beta CDR3 regions were amplified from RNA. The HTBI primer set was used in a first-round RT-PCR of the TCR CDR3. MiXCR, run by TCRdb on the multiplex PCR reads, gives a single entry per CDR3 protein. This sample yields roughly 350,000 distinct CDR3 sequences, of which roughly 15% are seen a single time; 34% belongs to the top ten.

What was sequenced was blood. The chain is built from TRBV11-2 and TRBJ2-3; a possible D gene is TRBD2 (6 bases). The sequence was collected from a woman aged 40 to 49 with Graves' ophthalmopathy. Here the CDR3 reads CASSPTSQSTQYF. DNA of the CDR3: TGTGCCAGCAGCCCCACTAGCCAGTCGACGCAGTATTTT. The variable domain in full, completed from reference TRBV11-2 and TRBJ2-3, reads EAGVAQSPRYKIIEKRQSVAFWCNPISGHATLYWYQQILGQGPKLLIQFQNNGVVDDSQLPKDRFSAERLKGVDSTLKIQPAKLEDSAVYLCASSPTSQSTQYFGPGTRLTVL.